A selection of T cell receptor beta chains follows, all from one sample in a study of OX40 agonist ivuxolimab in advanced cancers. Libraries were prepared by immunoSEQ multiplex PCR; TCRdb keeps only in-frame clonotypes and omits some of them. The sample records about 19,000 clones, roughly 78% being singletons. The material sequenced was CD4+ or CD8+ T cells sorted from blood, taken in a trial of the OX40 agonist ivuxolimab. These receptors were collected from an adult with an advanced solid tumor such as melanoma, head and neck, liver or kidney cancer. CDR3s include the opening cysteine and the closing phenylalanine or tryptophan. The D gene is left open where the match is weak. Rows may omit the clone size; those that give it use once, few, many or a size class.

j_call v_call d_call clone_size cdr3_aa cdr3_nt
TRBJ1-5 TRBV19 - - CASSTARAQPQHF TGTGCCAGTAGTACCGCGAGGGCTCAGCCCCAGCATTTT
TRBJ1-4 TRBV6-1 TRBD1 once CASSVHRGLTNEKLFF TGTGCCAGCAGTGTCCACAGGGGTCTAACTAATGAAAAACTGTTTTTT
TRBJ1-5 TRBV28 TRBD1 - CASSLLRQGYQPQHF TGTGCCAGCAGTTTACTGCGACAGGGATATCAGCCCCAGCATTTT
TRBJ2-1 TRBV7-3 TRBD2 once CASSLVVGGGSNEQFF TGTGCCAGCAGCTTAGTGGTGGGAGGCGGGAGCAATGAGCAGTTCTTC
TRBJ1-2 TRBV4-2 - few CASSQVGGDYGYTF TGTGCCAGCAGCCAAGTGGGGGGGGACTATGGCTACACCTTC
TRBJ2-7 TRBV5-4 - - CASSLGTGLSYEQYF TGTGCCAGCAGCTTGGGCACCGGCCTCTCCTACGAGCAGTACTTC
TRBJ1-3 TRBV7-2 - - CASSFLDSGNTIYF TGTGCCAGCAGCTTCTTGGACAGTGGAAACACCATATATTTT
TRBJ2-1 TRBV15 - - CATSRTPGRDLYNEQFF TGTGCCACCAGCAGAACCCCGGGACGGGACTTATACAATGAGCAGTTCTTC
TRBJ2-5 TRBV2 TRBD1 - CASLTGVGTQYF TGTGCCAGTCTTACAGGGGTTGGGACCCAGTACTTC
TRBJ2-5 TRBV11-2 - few CASSLALEQETQYF TGTGCCAGCAGCTTAGCCCTTGAGCAAGAGACCCAGTACTTC
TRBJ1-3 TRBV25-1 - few CASSPDSSGNTIYF TGTGCCAGCAGTCCGGACAGCTCTGGAAACACCATATATTTT
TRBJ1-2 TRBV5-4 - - CASSLETGYGYTF TGTGCCAGCAGCTTAGAGACAGGCTATGGCTACACCTTC
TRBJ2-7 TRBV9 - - CASSVRPGLAYEQYF TGTGCCAGCAGCGTTCGTCCCGGACTCGCCTACGAGCAGTACTTC
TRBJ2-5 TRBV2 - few CASRDPRPTVAQETQYF TGTGCCAGCAGGGATCCTAGACCCACCGTGGCGCAAGAGACCCAGTACTTC
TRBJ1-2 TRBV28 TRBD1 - CASSLMGTGPDGYTF TGTGCCAGCAGTTTAATGGGGACAGGGCCAGATGGCTACACCTTC